These 27 T cell receptor beta chains share one sample of origin, sequenced in a study of CD8+ T cells in alopecia areata. As the sequencing template, cDNA was produced by extracting RNA and reverse transcribing it. Clones were read by immunoSEQ multiplex PCR, and TCRdb kept only the in-frame ones, dropping some. Among roughly 200,000 clones, over 40% were seen once, and the ten largest hold over 2%. The treatment was: oral pan-JAK inhibitor, 5-10 mg twice daily. The specimen was CD4+ T cells sorted from blood, collected around week 37, from a patient treated with tofacitinib. All receptors derive from a human donor with alopecia areata.

This clone came up a few times. Other DNA sequences from this sample encode an identical CDR3 as well. The CDR3 coding sequence is TGTGCCAGCAGCTTACGTGGCTACGAGCAGTACTTC. It yields the protein CASSLRGYEQYF. The V and J genes are TRBV7-9 and TRBJ2-7; D not certain. CDR3 size: 12 residues. V was trimmed by 2 bases and J by 3 bases, leaving 5 bases between them. Germline V CDR1 and CDR2: SEHNR, FQNEAQ (reference sequence).

The CDR3 is CASSERKGVADTQYF. The CDR3 bases are TGTGCCAGCAGTGAGAGGAAGGGAGTGGCAGATACGCAGTATTTT. V usage is TRBV9 and J usage is TRBJ2-3; D perhaps matches TRBD2 (5 bases). Germline values: CDR1 SGDLS, CDR2 YYNGEE. The germline V and J ends were trimmed by 5 bases and 4 bases, with 17 bases remaining between them. CDR3 size: 15 residues.

This clone was recorded at least ten times. The chain uses TRBV4-1 and TRBJ2-7; D gene ambiguous. V shed 5 bases and J shed 5 bases, with 7 bases lying between them. Per the germline V gene, CDR1 is MGHRA and CDR2 is YSYEKL. This CDR3 is 11 amino acids long. CDR3 in amino acids: CASSSGDEQYF. The CDR3 region has the DNA TGCGCCAGCAGCTCCGGCGACGAGCAGTACTTC.

The chain employs TRBV7-8 and TRBJ2-3, with 9 bases matching TRBD1. CDR1 SGHVS and CDR2 FQNEAQ come from the germline V gene. This CDR3 has 15 residues. The J segment lost 8 bases and the V segment lost 5 bases, leaving 11 bases of the junction unmatched. The CDR3 is CASSPSGTGQGTQYF. CDR3 nucleotide sequence: TGTGCCAGCAGCCCCAGCGGGACAGGGCAGGGTACGCAGTATTTT.

The sample holds a few counts of this clone. The J gene is TRBJ2-3, the V gene TRBV10-3, with 7 nucleotides matching TRBD1. V lost 11 bases to trimming and J lost 0 bases; unmatched junction nucleotides: 8. CDR1 ENHRY and CDR2 SYGVKD come from the germline V gene. The CDR3 consists of 14 residues. CDR3 region: CAVKGAFSTDTQYF. In nucleotides, the CDR3 is TGTGCCGTAAAGGGGGCGTTCAGCACAGATACGCAGTATTTT.

The chain is built from TRBV6-1 and TRBJ2-7; 15 nucleotides line up with TRBD2. The V and J ends lost 3 bases and 7 bases, in that order; junction bases with no gene match: 7. Germline V gene data show CDR1 as MNHNS and CDR2 as SASEGT. This CDR3 contains 16 residues. Here the CDR3 reads CASSDLGLAGGYEQYF. In DNA, the CDR3 is TGTGCCAGCAGTGACTTAGGACTAGCGGGAGGGTATGAGCAGTACTTC.

The V and J genes are TRBV5-1 and TRBJ2-5, with no clear D. V was shortened by 0 bases and J by 2 bases, with 8 bases between the two germline ends. The CDR3 is 14 amino acids. Per the germline V gene, CDR1 is SGHRS and CDR2 is YFSETQ. In DNA form, the CDR3 reads TGCGCCAGCAGCTTGGCCAGCAGTCAAGAGACCCAGTACTTC. It encodes CASSLASSQETQYF. Based on the CDR3 plus reference TRBV5-1 and TRBJ2-5, the full variable domain is KAGVTQTPRYLIKTRGQQVTLSCSPISGHRSVSWYQQTPGQGLQFLFEYFSETQRNKGNFPGRFSGRQFSNSRSEMNVSTLELGDSALYLCASSLASSQETQYFGPGTRLLVL.

This chain joins TRBV28 and TRBJ2-5; D assignment may be TRBD1 or TRBD2 (5 bases each). Germline loops: CDR1 MDHEN, CDR2 SYDVKM. There are 15 residues in the CDR3. Trimming removed 5 bases at V and 1 base at J, with 14 bases between. In DNA form, the CDR3 reads TGTGCCAGCAGTCCTAGGGACGGCCTCCAAGAGACCCAGTACTTC. Residues: CASSPRDGLQETQYF.

The rearrangement links TRBV5-1 to TRBJ2-1, with 9 bases fitting TRBD1. The CDR3 length is 14 residues. CDR1 SGHRS and CDR2 YFSETQ come from the germline V gene. The trim removed 4 bases at V and 3 bases at J, leaving 2 bases unmatched. The CDR3: CASSQDRGYNEQFF. CDR3 sequence (DNA): TGCGCCAGCAGCCAGGACAGGGGCTACAATGAGCAGTTCTTC.

The chain joins TRBV6-6 to TRBJ1-5; maybe TRBD1 (5 bases). V dropped 6 bases and J dropped 6 bases, with 18 bases sitting between them. Looked up from germline, CDR1 is MNHNY and CDR2 is SVGAGI (reference sequence). The CDR3 spans 15 residues. CDR3 DNA sequence: TGTGCCAGCAGGGCAGGGACTTCGTCGGGTCAGCCCCAGCATTTT. Its translation: CASRAGTSSGQPQHF.

This rearrangement joins TRBV7-2 to TRBJ2-1; the D gene is possibly TRBD1 (6 bases). V shed 1 base and J shed 4 bases, with 14 bases lying between them. Germline loops: CDR1 SGHTA, CDR2 FQGNSA. The CDR3 totals 16 residues. CDR3 amino acids: CASSLVGGIGYNEQFF. The DNA of the CDR3 is TGTGCCAGCAGCTTAGTAGGGGGTATCGGTTACAATGAGCAGTTCTTC. Combining the CDR3 with reference TRBV7-2 and TRBJ2-1 gives the whole variable domain GAGVSQSPSNKVTEKGKDVELRCDPISGHTALYWYRQSLGQGLEFLIYFQGNSAPDKSGLPSDRFSAERTGGSVSTLTIQRTQQEDSAVYLCASSLVGGIGYNEQFFGPGTRLTVL.

V gene TRBV7-9 combines with J gene TRBJ2-3, with 7 bases identical to TRBD2. The CDR3 is 14 residues long. V dropped 8 bases and J dropped 2; count of bases not matched to a gene: 7. Germline V gene sequence: CDR1 SEHNR, CDR2 FQNEAQ (reference sequence). Here the CDR3 DNA reads TGTGCCAGCGGGCTAGCGGACATCACAGATACGCAGTATTTT. This encodes CASGLADITDTQYF.

Concerning this clone: A read error may produce the germline difference seen at one junction end. The chain recombines TRBV7-2 with TRBJ2-7, with unresolved D. Germline CDR1 SGHTA, CDR2 FQGNSA. The CDR3 loop spans 13 amino acids. The CDR3 reads CPSSLGRSYEQYF. CDR3 nucleotides: TGTCCCAGCAGCTTAGGTCGCTCCTACGAGCAGTACTTC.

This clone was counted between two and nine times. Germline and junction disagree at one end, which may indicate a read error. The chain links TRBV7-9 to TRBJ2-5; perhaps TRBD1 as D (5 bases). CDR1 SEHNR and CDR2 FQNEAQ come from the germline V gene (reference sequence). The CDR3 length is 13 residues. The CDR3 bases are TGTGCTAGCAGCTTAGTTTCACAGGAAACCCAGTACTTC. This sequence encodes CASSLVSQETQYF. The whole variable domain, filled in from reference TRBV7-9 and TRBJ2-5, reads DTGVSQNPRHKITKRGQNVTFRCDPISEHNRLYWYRQTLGQGPEFLTYFQNEAQLEKSRLLSDRFSAERPKGSFSTLEIQRTEQGDSAMYLCASSLVSQETQYFGPGTRLLVL.

There are a few counts of this clone. The chain is built from TRBV2 and TRBJ2-1; weak D call: TRBD2 (5 bases). V was clipped by 4 bases and J by 3 bases, with 28 bases between them. Germline lookup yields CDR1 SNHLY and CDR2 FYNNEI. The CDR3 has 20 amino acids. The CDR3 loop is CASSAPMAAGVLNRYNEQFF. CDR3 nucleotide sequence: TGTGCCAGCAGTGCCCCTATGGCCGCCGGGGTACTCAATCGCTACAATGAGCAGTTCTTC.

The chain is built from TRBV21-1 and TRBJ2-1; no DNA check was done on the table's D call, TRBD2. TRBV21-1 has pseudogene status. There are 14 residues in the CDR3. The CDR3 region is CASPGGISYNEQFF. For the CDR3, the DNA is TGTGCCAGTCCGGGAGGTATCTCCTACAATGAGCAGTTCTTC.

The chain couples TRBV10-3 to TRBJ2-7, with 7 bases identical to TRBD2. The CDR3 sequence is 15 residues long. Trimming cost V 0 bases and J 2 bases; bases outside gene matches: 4. From germline, CDR1 is ENHRY and CDR2 SYGVKD. The CDR3, as DNA: TGTGCCATCAGTGAGTCGGGGGGGTCCACCTACGAGCAGTACTTC. Encoded protein: CAISESGGSTYEQYF.

The V gene is TRBV7-2, the J gene TRBJ2-4; D is unresolved. The CDR3 runs to 14 residues. The V gene's germline CDR1 is SGHTA and CDR2 FQGNSA. V lost 1 base and J 6 bases, leaving 10 bases between the germline ends. The CDR3 DNA is TGTGCCAGCAGCTTAGGAGCAGGTCCAAACATTCAGTACTTC. Translating gives CASSLGAGPNIQYF.

The rearrangement joins TRBV18 to TRBJ2-7; D is possibly TRBD1 or TRBD2 (5 bases each). The length of the CDR3 is 13 residues. The germline gives CDR1 KGHSH, CDR2 LQKENI. V dropped 2 bases and J dropped 7 bases, with 12 bases sitting between them. The CDR3 loop is CASSPGAEGEQYF. CDR3 in DNA: TGTGCCAGCTCACCAGGCGCCGAGGGGGAGCAGTACTTC.

This clone has more than one count but fewer than ten. V and J are TRBV4-3 and TRBJ2-3; D is unresolved. Trimming removed 0 bases from V and 0 bases from J, with 10 bases in between. The germline CDR1 and CDR2 sequences are LGHNA and YSLEER. This CDR3 comprises 16 residues. The CDR3 DNA reads as TGCGCCAGCAGCCAAGACGCTTCTACCAGCACAGATACGCAGTATTTT. Residues: CASSQDASTSTDTQYF.

Many counts were recorded for this clone. The chain carries TRBV6-6 and TRBJ2-2, with 9 nucleotides matching TRBD2. V was pared by 6 bases and J by 1 base, with 6 bases of the junction left unmatched. The CDR3 contains 16 residues. Germline CDR1 MNHNY, CDR2 SVGAGI (reference sequence). This CDR3 reads CASRRGLARNTGELFF. The CDR3 nucleotides are TGTGCCAGCAGGAGAGGACTAGCGAGGAACACCGGGGAGCTGTTTTTT.

This clone was seen a few times. This chain uses TRBV29-1 with TRBJ2-1; 8 bases fit TRBD1. This CDR3 comprises 13 residues. The V gene's germline CDR1 is SQVTM and CDR2 ANQGSEA. Trimming at V came to 7 bases and at J to 12 bases, leaving 14 bases not matched to a gene. The CDR3 protein is CSGAGQGTSGQFF. The CDR3 DNA reads TGCAGCGGGGCAGGACAGGGTACCTCGGGGCAGTTCTTC.

The chain employs TRBV7-2 and TRBJ2-1, with unresolved D. V lost 6 bases to trimming and J lost 4 bases, with 10 bases between them. Looked up from germline, CDR1 is SGHTA and CDR2 is FQGNSA. The CDR3 is 13 residues long. CDR3 bases: TGTGCCAGCAGGATCGGGCAGTACAATGAGCAGTTCTTC. This codes for CASRIGQYNEQFF.

The rearrangement uses TRBV6-1 and TRBJ1-5; the D gene is possibly TRBD1 (6 bases). This CDR3 comprises 13 residues. Germline V CDR1 and CDR2: MNHNS, SASEGT. Trimming removed 6 bases at V and 4 bases at J, with 10 bases between. CDR3 nucleotides: TGTGCCAGCAGGACACAGGGAAATCAGCCCCAGCATTTT. Amino acids: CASRTQGNQPQHF.

The chain uses TRBV4-2 and TRBJ2-5; no firm D call. This CDR3 has 14 amino acids. Germline-derived CDR1 and CDR2 are LGHNA and YNFKEQ. V was cut by 7 bases and J by 5 bases, with 17 bases left in between. CDR3 nucleotides: TGTGCCAGCAAGCCCCGGTACGCCGGGGAGACCCAGTACTTC. The encoded protein is CASKPRYAGETQYF.

The J gene is TRBJ1-1, the V gene TRBV9; no reliable D call. This CDR3 spans 14 amino acids. In germline, CDR1 is SGDLS, CDR2 YYNGEE. V lost 4 bases and J lost 1, with 11 bases in between. The CDR3 nucleotides are TGTGCCAGCAGCTCCGGGCCTACGAACACTGAAGCTTTCTTT. Residues: CASSSGPTNTEAFF.

Only a few counts were recorded for this clone. The chain links TRBV5-1 to TRBJ2-7, with TRBD1 matching over 8 bases. The length of the CDR3 is 15 residues. CDR1 and CDR2 from the germline V gene are SGHRS and YFSETQ. V lost 4 bases to trimming and J lost 2 bases; unmatched junction nucleotides: 8. The CDR3 is CASSPDRGGTYEQYF. CDR3 nucleotides: TGCGCCAGCAGCCCTGACAGGGGAGGCACCTACGAGCAGTACTTC.